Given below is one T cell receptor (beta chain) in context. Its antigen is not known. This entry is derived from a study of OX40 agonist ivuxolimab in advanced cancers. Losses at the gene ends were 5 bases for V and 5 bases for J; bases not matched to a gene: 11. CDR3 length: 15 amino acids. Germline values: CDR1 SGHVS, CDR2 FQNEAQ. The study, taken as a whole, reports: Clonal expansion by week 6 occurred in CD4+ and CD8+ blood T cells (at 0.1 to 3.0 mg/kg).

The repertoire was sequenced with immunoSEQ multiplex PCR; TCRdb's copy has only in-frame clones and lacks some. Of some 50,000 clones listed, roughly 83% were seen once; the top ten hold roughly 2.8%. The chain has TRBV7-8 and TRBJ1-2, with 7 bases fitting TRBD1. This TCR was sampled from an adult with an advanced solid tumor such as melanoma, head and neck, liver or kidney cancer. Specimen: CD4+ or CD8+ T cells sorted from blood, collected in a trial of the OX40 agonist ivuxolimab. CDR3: CASSHWDSSGYGYTF. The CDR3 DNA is TGTGCCAGCAGCCACTGGGACAGTTCAGGGTATGGCTACACCTTC.